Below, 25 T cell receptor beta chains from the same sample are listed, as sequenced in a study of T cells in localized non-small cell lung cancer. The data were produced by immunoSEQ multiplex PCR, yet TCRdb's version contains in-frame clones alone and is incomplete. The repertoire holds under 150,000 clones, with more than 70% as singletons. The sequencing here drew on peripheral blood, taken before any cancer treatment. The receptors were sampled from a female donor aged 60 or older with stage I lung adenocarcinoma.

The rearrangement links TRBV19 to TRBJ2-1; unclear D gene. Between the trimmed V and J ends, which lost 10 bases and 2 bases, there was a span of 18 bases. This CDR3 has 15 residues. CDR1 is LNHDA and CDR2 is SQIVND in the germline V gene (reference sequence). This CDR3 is CATKSWRDPYNEQFF. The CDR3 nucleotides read TGTGCCACCAAGAGTTGGCGAGACCCCTACAATGAGCAGTTCTTC.

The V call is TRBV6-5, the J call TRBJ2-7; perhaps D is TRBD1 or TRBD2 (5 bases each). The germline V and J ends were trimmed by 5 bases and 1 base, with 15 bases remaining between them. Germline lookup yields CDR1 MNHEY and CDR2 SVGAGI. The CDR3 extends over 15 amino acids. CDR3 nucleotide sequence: TGTGCCAGCAGTGGGGGAACAGCCTTTTCCTACGAGCAGTACTTC. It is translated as CASSGGTAFSYEQYF.

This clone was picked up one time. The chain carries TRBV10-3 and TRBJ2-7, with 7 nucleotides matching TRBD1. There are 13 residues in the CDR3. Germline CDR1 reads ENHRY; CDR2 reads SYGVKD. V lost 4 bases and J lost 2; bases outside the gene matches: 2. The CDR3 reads CAISGTGPYEQYF. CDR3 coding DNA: TGTGCCATCAGTGGGACAGGACCCTACGAGCAGTACTTC.

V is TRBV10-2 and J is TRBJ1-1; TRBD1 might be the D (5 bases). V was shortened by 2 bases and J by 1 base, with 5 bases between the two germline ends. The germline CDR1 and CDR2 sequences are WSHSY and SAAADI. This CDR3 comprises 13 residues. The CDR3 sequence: CASSEGANTEAFF. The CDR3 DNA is TGCGCCAGCAGTGAGGGGGCGAACACTGAAGCTTTCTTT.

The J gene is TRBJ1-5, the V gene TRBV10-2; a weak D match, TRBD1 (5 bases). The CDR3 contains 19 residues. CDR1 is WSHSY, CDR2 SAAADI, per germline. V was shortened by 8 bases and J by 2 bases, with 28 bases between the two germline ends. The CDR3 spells CASRLSVPRGEKGNQPQHF. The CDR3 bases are TGCGCCAGCCGCCTCTCAGTCCCCCGGGGGGAAAAAGGCAATCAGCCCCAGCATTTT.

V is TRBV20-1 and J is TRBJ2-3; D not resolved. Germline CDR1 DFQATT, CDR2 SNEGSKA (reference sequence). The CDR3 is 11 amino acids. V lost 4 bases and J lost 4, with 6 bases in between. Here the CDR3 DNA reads TGCAGTGCTACGAACCCAGATACGCAGTATTTT. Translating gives CSATNPDTQYF.

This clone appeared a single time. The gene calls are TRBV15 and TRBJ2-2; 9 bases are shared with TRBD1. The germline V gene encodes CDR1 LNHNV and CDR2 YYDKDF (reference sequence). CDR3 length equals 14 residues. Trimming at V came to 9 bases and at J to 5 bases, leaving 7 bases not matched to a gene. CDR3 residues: CATEDRGRTGELFF. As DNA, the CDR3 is TGTGCCACGGAGGACAGGGGAAGAACCGGGGAGCTGTTTTTT.

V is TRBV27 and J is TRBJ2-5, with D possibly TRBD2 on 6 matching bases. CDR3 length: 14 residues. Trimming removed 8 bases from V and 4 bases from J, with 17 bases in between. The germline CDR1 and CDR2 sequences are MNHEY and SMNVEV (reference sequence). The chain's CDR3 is CASVPVAGLETQYF. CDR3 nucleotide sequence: TGTGCCAGCGTCCCAGTTGCGGGGTTAGAGACCCAGTACTTC.

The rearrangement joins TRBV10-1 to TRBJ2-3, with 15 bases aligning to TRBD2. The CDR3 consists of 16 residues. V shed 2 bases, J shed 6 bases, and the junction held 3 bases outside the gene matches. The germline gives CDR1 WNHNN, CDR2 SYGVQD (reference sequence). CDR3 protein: CASSEGLAGGRDTQYF. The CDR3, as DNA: TGCGCCAGCAGTGAGGGACTAGCGGGAGGGCGCGATACGCAGTATTTT.

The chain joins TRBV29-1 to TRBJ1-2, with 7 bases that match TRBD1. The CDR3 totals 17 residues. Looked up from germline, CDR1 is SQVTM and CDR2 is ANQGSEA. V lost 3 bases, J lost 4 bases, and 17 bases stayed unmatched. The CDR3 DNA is TGCAGCGTTGACGGGGTTTTCGGTTGGGACAGCCTCTATGGCTACACCTTC. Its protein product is CSVDGVFGWDSLYGYTF.

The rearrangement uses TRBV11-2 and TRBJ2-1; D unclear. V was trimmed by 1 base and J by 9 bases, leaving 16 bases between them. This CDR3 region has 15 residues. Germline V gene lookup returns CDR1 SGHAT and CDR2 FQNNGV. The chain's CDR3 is CASSLGSFPGAEQFF. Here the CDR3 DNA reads TGTGCCAGCAGCTTAGGAAGTTTCCCGGGCGCTGAGCAGTTCTTC.

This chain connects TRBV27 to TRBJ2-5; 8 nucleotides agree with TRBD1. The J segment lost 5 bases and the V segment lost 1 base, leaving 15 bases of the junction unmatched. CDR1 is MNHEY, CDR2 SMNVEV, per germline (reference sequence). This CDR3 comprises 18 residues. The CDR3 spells CASSLFRHGQGAGETQYF. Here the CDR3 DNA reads TGTGCCAGCAGTTTATTCCGCCATGGGCAGGGGGCCGGGGAGACCCAGTACTTC.

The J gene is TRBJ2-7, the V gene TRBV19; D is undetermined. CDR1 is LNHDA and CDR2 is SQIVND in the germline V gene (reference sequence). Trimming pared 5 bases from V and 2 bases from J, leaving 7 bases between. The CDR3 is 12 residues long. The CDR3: CASSPTPYEQYF. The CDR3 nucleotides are TGTGCCAGTAGTCCGACCCCCTACGAGCAGTACTTC.

The CDR3 DNA is TGTGCCAGCAGTTCAGGGCGGCTAAATGAAAAACTGTTTTTT. Protein sequence: CASSSGRLNEKLFF. The chain has TRBV6-6 and TRBJ1-4; D might be TRBD1 (5 bases). Deletions cut 4 bases from V and 5 bases from J, with 11 bases between. In germline, CDR1 is MNHNY, CDR2 SVGAGI (reference sequence). This CDR3 region has 14 residues.

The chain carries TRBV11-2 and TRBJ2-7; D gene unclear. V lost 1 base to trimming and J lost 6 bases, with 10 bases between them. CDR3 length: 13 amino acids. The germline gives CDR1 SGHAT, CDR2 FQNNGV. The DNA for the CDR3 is TGTGCCAGCAGCTTAGGGTACAGCCCCGAGCAGTACTTC. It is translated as CASSLGYSPEQYF.

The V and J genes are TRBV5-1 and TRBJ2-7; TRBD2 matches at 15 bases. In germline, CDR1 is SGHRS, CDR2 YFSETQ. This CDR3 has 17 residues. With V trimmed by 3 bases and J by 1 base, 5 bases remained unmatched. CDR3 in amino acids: CASSSGLAGGPSYEQYF. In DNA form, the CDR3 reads TGCGCCAGCAGCTCGGGACTAGCGGGAGGTCCATCCTACGAGCAGTACTTC.

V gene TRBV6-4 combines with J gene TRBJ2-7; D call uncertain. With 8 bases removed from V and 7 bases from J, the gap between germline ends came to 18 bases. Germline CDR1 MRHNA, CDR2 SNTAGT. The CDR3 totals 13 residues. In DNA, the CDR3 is TGTGCCAGCGCCCAAGAGACCTGGGGAGAGCAGTACTTC. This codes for CASAQETWGEQYF.

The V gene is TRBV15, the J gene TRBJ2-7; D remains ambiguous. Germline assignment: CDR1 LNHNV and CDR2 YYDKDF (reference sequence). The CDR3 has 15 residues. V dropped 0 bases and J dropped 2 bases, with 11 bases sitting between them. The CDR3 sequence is CATSRDQGMAYEQYF. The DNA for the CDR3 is TGTGCCACCAGCAGAGATCAAGGGATGGCCTACGAGCAGTACTTC.

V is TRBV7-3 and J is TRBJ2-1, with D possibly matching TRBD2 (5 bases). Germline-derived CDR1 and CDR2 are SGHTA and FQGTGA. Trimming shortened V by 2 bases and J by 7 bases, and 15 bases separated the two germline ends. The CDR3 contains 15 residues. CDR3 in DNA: TGTGCCAGCAGCTTAGCGCCTACCAGGAGGAATGAGCAGTTCTTC. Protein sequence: CASSLAPTRRNEQFF.

CDR3 region: CASSIDLAGGTDTQYF. The DNA for the CDR3 is TGTGCCAGTAGTATAGATTTGGCGGGAGGCACAGATACGCAGTATTTT. The rearrangement joins TRBV19 to TRBJ2-3, with 7 positions matching TRBD2. This CDR3 has 16 residues. Germline CDR1 is LNHDA and CDR2 is SQIVND (reference sequence). J gave up 1 base and V 0 bases, and 4 bases lay outside the gene matches.

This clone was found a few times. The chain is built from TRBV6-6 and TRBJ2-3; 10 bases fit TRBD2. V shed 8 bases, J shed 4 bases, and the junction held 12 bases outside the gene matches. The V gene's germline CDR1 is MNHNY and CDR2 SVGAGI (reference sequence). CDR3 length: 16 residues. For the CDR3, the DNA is TGTGCCAGCGGTTTAGACAGCGGGAGGGACGCAGATACGCAGTATTTT. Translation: CASGLDSGRDADTQYF.

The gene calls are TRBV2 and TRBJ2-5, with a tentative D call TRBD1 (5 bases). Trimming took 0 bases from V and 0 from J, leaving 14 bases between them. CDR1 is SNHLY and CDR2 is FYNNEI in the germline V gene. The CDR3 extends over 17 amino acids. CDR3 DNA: TGTGCCAGCAGTGAAGCGCTTGGGCAGGGCAACCAAGAGACCCAGTACTTC. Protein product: CASSEALGQGNQETQYF.

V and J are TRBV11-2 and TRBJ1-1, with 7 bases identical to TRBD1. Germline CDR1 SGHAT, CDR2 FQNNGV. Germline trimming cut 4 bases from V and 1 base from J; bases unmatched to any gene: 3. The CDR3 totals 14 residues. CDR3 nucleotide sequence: TGTGCCAGCAGCTCGGGACAGCAGAACACTGAAGCTTTCTTT. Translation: CASSSGQQNTEAFF.

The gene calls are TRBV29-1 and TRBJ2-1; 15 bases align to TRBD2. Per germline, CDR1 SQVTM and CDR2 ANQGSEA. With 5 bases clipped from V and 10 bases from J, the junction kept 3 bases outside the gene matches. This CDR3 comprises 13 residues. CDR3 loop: CSVNGLAGGEQFF. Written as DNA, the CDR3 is TGCAGCGTTAACGGACTAGCGGGAGGGGAGCAGTTCTTC.

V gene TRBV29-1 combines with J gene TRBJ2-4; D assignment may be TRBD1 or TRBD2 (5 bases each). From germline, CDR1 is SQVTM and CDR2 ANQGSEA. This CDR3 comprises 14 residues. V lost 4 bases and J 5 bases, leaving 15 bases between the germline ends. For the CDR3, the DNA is TGCAGCGTTGCCCGAGATTGGGGACAAAACATTCAGTACTTC. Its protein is CSVARDWGQNIQYF.